Detailed here is one T cell receptor beta chain. Relying on iRepertoire HTBI primers and Arm-PCR of CDR3 regions, the team built TCR beta libraries. TCRdb called the multiplex PCR reads again in MiXCR, with one record for every CDR3 protein. The table has under 450,000 distinct CDR3 sequences, roughly 16% seen once. Time point in this sample: newly diagnosed GD, antithyroid drugs for less than 3 months. PBMC RNA served as the TCR library source. The data derive from a study of regulatory T cells in long-lasting Graves disease. The V gene end was trimmed by 5 bases and the J gene end by 0 bases; junction bases not matched to a gene: 4. The germline gives CDR1 SEHNR, CDR2 FQNEAQ (reference sequence). The CDR3 extends over 15 amino acids. These records were also assigned to another study, of T cells in Graves' hyperthyroidism and ophthalmopathy.

The chain couples TRBV7-9 to TRBJ2-3; 8 nucleotides agree with TRBD1. The clonotype originates from a woman aged 18-35 years with Graves disease. The sequencing used peripheral blood mononuclear cells (PBMCs), collected at new diagnosis, from a patient treated with antithyroid drugs. The CDR3 is CASSHGQGSTDTQYF. CDR3 DNA: TGTGCCAGCAGCCATGGACAGGGAAGCACAGATACGCAGTATTTT.